The 17 T cell receptor beta chains below come from one sample, sequenced in a study of liver allograft versus peripheral blood T cells. As for the study in general: Transplanted-liver and recipient peripheral blood T cell receptor repertoires were compared.

Via MiXCR, TCRdb re-called the reads, giving one row per CDR3 protein. In the table there are some 1,900 distinct CDR3 sequences, roughly 15% of which are singletons. These receptors all come from a human patient who had a liver transplant. T cells may partly derive from the graft donor.

This clonotype is categorized as medium-sized (0.01 to 0.1%). This chain connects TRBV6-2 or TRBV6-3 to TRBJ2-5, with 7 bases fitting TRBD2. This CDR3 contains 15 residues. Germline V gene sequence: CDR1 MNHEY, CDR2 SVGEGT. The J segment lost 0 bases and the V segment lost 7 bases, leaving 8 bases of the junction unmatched. CDR3 DNA sequence: TGTGCCAGCAAGCGGGACCGTCTCCACCAAGAGACCCAGTACTTC. This codes for CASKRDRLHQETQYF.

In its sample, this clonotype is large. This chain connects TRBV7-2 to TRBJ1-2; TRBD1 aligns across 7 bases. This CDR3 comprises 14 residues. Germline-derived CDR1 and CDR2 are SGHTA and FQGNSA. Losses at the gene ends were 4 bases for V and 3 bases for J; bases not matched to a gene: 5. CDR3 residues: CASSSRTGDYGYTF. CDR3 bases: TGTGCCAGCAGCTCCCGGACAGGCGACTATGGCTACACCTTC.

This clonotype is large by share. The chain has TRBV19 and TRBJ1-5, with unresolved D. This CDR3 contains 15 residues. CDR1 is LNHDA, CDR2 SQIVND, per germline (reference sequence). V lost 4 bases and J 5 bases, leaving 15 bases between the germline ends. CDR3 in DNA: TGTGCCAGTAGTAGGACCCTATTCGGCGATCAGCCCCAGCATTTT. Protein: CASSRTLFGDQPQHF.

This clonotype is medium-sized in the sample. The V and J genes are TRBV6-6 and TRBJ1-2, with TRBD1 as a possible D gene (5 bases). CDR1 is MNHNY, CDR2 SVGAGI, per germline (reference sequence). The CDR3 consists of 14 residues. The ends were cut back, 2 bases at V and 7 bases at J, with 14 bases in the middle. This CDR3 reads CASSYGAPGSGYTF. Here the CDR3 DNA reads TGTGCCAGCAGTTACGGGGCCCCGGGGTCTGGCTACACCTTC.

In this sample, this clonotype is large. V and J are TRBV6-2 or TRBV6-3 and TRBJ1-2, with D hard to call. In germline, CDR1 is MNHEY, CDR2 SVGEGT. The CDR3 totals 13 residues. Trimming removed 2 bases from V and 4 bases from J, with 8 bases in between. The CDR3 protein is CASSYGRPYGYTF. In DNA, the CDR3 is TGTGCCAGCAGTTACGGGCGGCCCTATGGCTACACCTTC.

Relative to its sample, this clonotype is medium-sized. The chain uses TRBV24-1 and TRBJ2-1, with D maybe TRBD1 (6 bases). The germline CDR1 and CDR2 sequences are KGHDR and SFDVKD. The V end lost 3 bases, the J end lost 9 bases, and 11 bases lay between the germline ends. This CDR3 region has 13 residues. The CDR3 loop reads CATSDPQGLEQFF. As DNA, the CDR3 is TGTGCCACCAGTGATCCCCAGGGGCTTGAGCAGTTCTTC.

The chain employs TRBV12-3 or TRBV12-4 and TRBJ1-3; 10 positions agree with TRBD1. The CDR3 length is 16 residues. V trimming: 6 bases; J trimming: 2 bases; junction bases outside the gene matches: 7. This CDR3 is CASRLRDRGAGNTIYF. The CDR3 DNA reads TGTGCCAGCAGGTTACGGGACAGGGGAGCTGGAAACACCATATATTTT.

By sample fraction, this clonotype is medium-sized. This chain joins TRBV6-1 and TRBJ2-1; 10 nucleotides agree with TRBD2. Germline values: CDR1 MNHNS, CDR2 SASEGT. V lost 2 bases to trimming and J lost 8 bases; unmatched junction nucleotides: 3. CDR3 length: 14 residues. CDR3 DNA: TGTGCCAGCAGTGAACCCAGCGGGGGGGATGAGCAGTTCTTC. The encoded protein is CASSEPSGGDEQFF.

In its sample, this clonotype is large. The V call is TRBV20-1, the J call TRBJ1-4, with TRBD1 as a possible D gene (6 bases). The V end was cut by 3 bases, the J end by 0 bases, with 11 bases between. The length of the CDR3 is 15 residues. CDR1 is DFQATT and CDR2 is SNEGSKA in the germline V gene (reference sequence). The CDR3 DNA reads as TGCAGTGCTAGGATCCGACAGGCAACTAATGAAAAACTGTTTTTT. It yields the protein CSARIRQATNEKLFF.

The chain combines TRBV27 with TRBJ1-2, with 8 bases aligning to TRBD1. CDR3 length: 14 residues. V trimming: 7 bases; J trimming: 5 bases; junction bases outside the gene matches: 9. CDR1 is MNHEY and CDR2 is SMNVEV in the germline V gene (reference sequence). CDR3 nucleotide sequence: TGTGCCAGCAAGCAGGGGGCAGGGTCTTATGGCTACACCTTC. It yields the protein CASKQGAGSYGYTF.

The CDR3: CASSIWTSLGVETQYF. The CDR3, as DNA: TGTGCCAGCAGCATCTGGACTAGCTTAGGAGTCGAGACCCAGTACTTC. The chain links TRBV14 to TRBJ2-5; 8 bases line up with TRBD2. CDR3 size: 16 residues. The ends lost 5 bases at V and 5 bases at J; junction bases unmatched: 13. CDR1 SGHDN and CDR2 FVKESK come from the germline V gene. Using reference TRBV14 and TRBJ2-5 for the parts outside the CDR3, the full variable domain is EAGVTQFPSHSVIEKGQTVTLRCDPISGHDNLYWYRRVMGKEIKFLLHFVKESKQDESGMPNNRFLAERTGGTYSTLKVQPAELEDSGVYFCASSIWTSLGVETQYFGPGTRLLVL.

This clonotype is labeled large. The chain employs TRBV27 and TRBJ1-5; D remains ambiguous. Trimming cost V 3 bases and J 7 bases, with 4 bases left between them. Germline assignment: CDR1 MNHEY and CDR2 SMNVEV (reference sequence). The length of the CDR3 is 11 residues. The CDR3 loop is CASSLRQPQHF. CDR3 sequence (DNA): TGTGCCAGCAGTTTGAGGCAGCCCCAGCATTTT.

This clonotype was counted only a few times. This chain links TRBV12-3 or TRBV12-4 with TRBJ2-3, with D uncertain. V shed 3 bases and J shed 4 bases, with 5 bases lying between them. This CDR3 is built from 12 residues. The CDR3 region has the DNA TGTGCCAGCAGTTTGGTAGCAGATACGCAGTATTTT. Amino acid sequence: CASSLVADTQYF.

This clonotype came up a few times. This chain links TRBV18 with TRBJ1-1; D may be TRBD1 (5 bases). The CDR3 spans 15 residues. Trimming pared 8 bases from V and 3 bases from J, leaving 19 bases between. CDR1 KGHSH and CDR2 LQKENI come from the germline V gene. For the CDR3, the DNA is TGTGCCAGCACCTTACCGGGACCAAGGGACACTGAAGCTTTCTTT. It translates to CASTLPGPRDTEAFF.

In its sample, this clonotype is medium-sized. The chain recombines TRBV19 with TRBJ2-2; the D is unclear. Trimming shortened V by 5 bases and J by 9 bases, and 13 bases separated the two germline ends. Germline lookup yields CDR1 LNHDA and CDR2 SQIVND (reference sequence). The CDR3 loop spans 13 amino acids. Written as DNA, the CDR3 is TGTGCCAGTAGTCCCCAGGCCGGAAGGGAGCTGTTTTTT. Its translation is CASSPQAGRELFF.

In its sample, this clonotype ranks as large (0.1 to 1%). The chain uses TRBV27 and TRBJ1-2; 7 nucleotides line up with TRBD1. V dropped 0 bases and J dropped 7; count of bases not matched to a gene: 2. Germline V gene data show CDR1 as MNHEY and CDR2 as SMNVEV (reference sequence). The CDR3 loop spans 13 amino acids. Here the CDR3 reads CASSLSQGSGYTF. DNA of the CDR3: TGTGCCAGCAGTTTATCACAGGGGAGTGGCTACACCTTC.

Remarks on this clonotype: It differs at one base from a far larger clone, so likely a read error. The chain joins TRBV10-3 to TRBJ1-5; 7 positions match TRBD1. Germline loops: CDR1 ENHRY, CDR2 SYGVKD. V trimming: 10 bases; J trimming: 7 bases; junction bases outside the gene matches: 10. CDR3 length equals 13 residues. The CDR3 DNA sequence: TGTGCCACCTCACAGGGGACAAAACAGCCCCAGCATTTT. Protein sequence: CATSQGTKQPQHF.